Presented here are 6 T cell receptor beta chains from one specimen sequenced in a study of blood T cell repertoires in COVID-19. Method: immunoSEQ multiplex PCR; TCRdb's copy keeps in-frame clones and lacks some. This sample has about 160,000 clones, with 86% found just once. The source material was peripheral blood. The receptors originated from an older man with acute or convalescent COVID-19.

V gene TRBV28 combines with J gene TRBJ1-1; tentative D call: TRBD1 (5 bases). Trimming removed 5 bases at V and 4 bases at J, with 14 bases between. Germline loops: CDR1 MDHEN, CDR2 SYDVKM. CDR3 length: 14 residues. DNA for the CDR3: TGTGCCAGCAGTCAAAAGGGGTGGAGCACTGAAGCTTTCTTT. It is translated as CASSQKGWSTEAFF.

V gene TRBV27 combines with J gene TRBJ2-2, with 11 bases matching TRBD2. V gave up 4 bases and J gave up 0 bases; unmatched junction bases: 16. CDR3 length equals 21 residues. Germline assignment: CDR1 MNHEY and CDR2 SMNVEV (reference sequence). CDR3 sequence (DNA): TGTGCCAGCAGTTCACCACCGGGACTAGCGGAAAACCCGGCGAACACCGGGGAGCTGTTTTTT. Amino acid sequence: CASSSPPGLAENPANTGELFF.

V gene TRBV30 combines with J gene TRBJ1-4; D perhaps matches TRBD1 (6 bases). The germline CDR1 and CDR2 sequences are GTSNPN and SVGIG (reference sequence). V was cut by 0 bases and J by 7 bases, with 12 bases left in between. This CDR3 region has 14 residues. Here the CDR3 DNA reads TGTGCCTGGAGTGTGCAGGGGCTAGGTGAAAAACTGTTTTTT. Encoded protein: CAWSVQGLGEKLFF.

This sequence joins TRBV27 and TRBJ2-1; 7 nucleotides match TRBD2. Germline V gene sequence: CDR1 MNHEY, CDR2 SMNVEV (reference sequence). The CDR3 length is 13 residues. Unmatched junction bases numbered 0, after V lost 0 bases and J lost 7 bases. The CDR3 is CASSLSRGNEQFF. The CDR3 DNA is TGTGCCAGCAGTTTATCGCGGGGGAATGAGCAGTTCTTC.

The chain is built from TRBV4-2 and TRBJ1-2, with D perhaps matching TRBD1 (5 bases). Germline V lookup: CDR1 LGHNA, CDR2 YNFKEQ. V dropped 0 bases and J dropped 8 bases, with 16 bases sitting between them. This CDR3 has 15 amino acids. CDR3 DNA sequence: TGTGCCAGCAGCCAAGATCGAGGGGCGGGGAGGGGCTACACCTTC. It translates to CASSQDRGAGRGYTF.

CDR3: CASALRTALTGELFF. Here the CDR3 DNA reads TGTGCCAGCGCCCTACGGACAGCACTTACCGGGGAGCTGTTTTTT. The chain is built from TRBV27 and TRBJ2-2; D possibly corresponds to TRBD1 (6 bases). V dropped 8 bases and J dropped 5 bases, with 18 bases sitting between them. Germline V gene lookup returns CDR1 MNHEY and CDR2 SMNVEV (reference sequence). The CDR3 totals 15 residues.